This T cell receptor beta chain was observed in a study of Graves' ophthalmopathy and Graves' hyperthyroidism. There are 15 residues in the CDR3. The V and J ends lost 4 bases and 10 bases, in that order; junction bases with no gene match: 5. The germline gives CDR1 LNHDA, CDR2 SQIVND (reference sequence). General observations from the study: Blood also carried most expanded thyroid clonotypes exceeding 0.001 frequency.

Details on this clonotype: As yet, its antigen is unknown.

Amplifying from RNA transcripts, the study obtained TCR beta CDR3 regions. Second-round multiplex PCR followed a first-round RT-PCR using HTBI primers. Using its own MiXCR run on the multiplex PCR reads, TCRdb lists one record per CDR3 protein. The data show 500,000 to 600,000 distinct CDR3 sequences, with 35% to 45% seen just once and 4% to 5% held by the top ten. The TCR sequence derives from an adult man with Graves' hyperthyroidism. The chain recombines TRBV19 with TRBJ1-6; TRBD1 aligns across 12 bases. Sequencing used peripheral blood or thyroid tissue (not recorded which). The CDR3 reads CASSTGTGGGSPLHF. As DNA, the CDR3 is TGTGCCAGTAGTACTGGGACAGGGGGCGGGTCACCCCTCCACTTT.